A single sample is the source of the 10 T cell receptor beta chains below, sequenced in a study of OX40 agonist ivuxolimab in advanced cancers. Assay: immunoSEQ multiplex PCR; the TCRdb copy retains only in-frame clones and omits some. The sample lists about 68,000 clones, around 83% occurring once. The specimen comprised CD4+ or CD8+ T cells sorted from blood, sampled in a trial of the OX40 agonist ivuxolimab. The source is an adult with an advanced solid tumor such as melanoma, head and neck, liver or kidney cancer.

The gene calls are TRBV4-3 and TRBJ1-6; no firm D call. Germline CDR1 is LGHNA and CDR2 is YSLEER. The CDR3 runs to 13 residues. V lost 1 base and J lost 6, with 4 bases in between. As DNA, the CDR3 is TGCGCCAGCAGCCAAGGTATTAATTCACCCCTCCACTTT. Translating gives CASSQGINSPLHF.

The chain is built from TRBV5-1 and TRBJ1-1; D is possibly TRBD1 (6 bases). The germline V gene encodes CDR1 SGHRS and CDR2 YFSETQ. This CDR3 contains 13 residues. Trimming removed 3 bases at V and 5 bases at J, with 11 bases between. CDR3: CASSWGTTTEAFF. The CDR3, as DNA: TGCGCCAGCAGCTGGGGGACAACAACTGAAGCTTTCTTT.

Here the CDR3 DNA reads TGTGCCAGCAGCTTAGCCAGGGATGGAGGAAAACTGTTTTTT. Translating gives CASSLARDGGKLFF. The rearrangement uses TRBV7-2 and TRBJ1-4; D possibly corresponds to TRBD1 (5 bases). CDR3 size: 14 residues. Germline values: CDR1 SGHTA, CDR2 FQGNSA. Trimming removed 0 bases from V and 10 bases from J, with 12 bases in between.

CDR3 region: CASSPQGGVAGKNIQYF. CDR3 bases: TGTGCCAGCAGCCCCCAGGGAGGGGTAGCAGGCAAAAACATTCAGTACTTC. The J gene is TRBJ2-4, the V gene TRBV7-2; the match to TRBD2 covers 7 bases. CDR1 is SGHTA and CDR2 is FQGNSA in the germline V gene. This CDR3 spans 17 amino acids. The V segment lost 5 bases and the J segment 3 bases; nucleotides outside the gene matches: 13.

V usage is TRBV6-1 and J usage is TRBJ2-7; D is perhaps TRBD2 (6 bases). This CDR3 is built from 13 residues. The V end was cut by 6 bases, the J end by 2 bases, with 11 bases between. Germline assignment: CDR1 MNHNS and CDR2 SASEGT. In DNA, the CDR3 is TGTGCCAGCAGGCGGGAAATAACCTACGAGCAGTACTTC. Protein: CASRREITYEQYF.

CDR3 DNA sequence: TGTGCCAGTAGGGAGAGCGGGGAACTGGAGGGAGATACGCAGTATTTT. Its protein is CASRESGELEGDTQYF. The rearrangement links TRBV19 to TRBJ2-3; 7 bases fit TRBD2. Per germline, CDR1 LNHDA and CDR2 SQIVND (reference sequence). The CDR3 is made up of 16 amino acids. Trimming at V came to 6 bases and at J to 5 bases, leaving 14 bases not matched to a gene. Drawing the rest from reference TRBV19 and TRBJ2-3, the complete variable domain is DGGITQSPKYLFRKEGQNVTLSCEQNLNHDAMYWYRQDPGQGLRLIYYSQIVNDFQKGDIAEGYSVSREKKESFPLTVTSAQKNPTAFYLCASRESGELEGDTQYFGPGTRLTVL.

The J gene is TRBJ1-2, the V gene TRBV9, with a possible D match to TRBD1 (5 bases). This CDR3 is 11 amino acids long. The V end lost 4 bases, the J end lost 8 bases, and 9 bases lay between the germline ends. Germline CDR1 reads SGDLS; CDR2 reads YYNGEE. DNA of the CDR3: TGTGCCAGCAGCAACGACAGCGGCTACACCTTC. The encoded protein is CASSNDSGYTF.

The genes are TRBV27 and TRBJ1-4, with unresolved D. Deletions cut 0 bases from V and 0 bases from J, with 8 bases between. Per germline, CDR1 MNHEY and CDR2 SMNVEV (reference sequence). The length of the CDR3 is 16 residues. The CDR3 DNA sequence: TGTGCCAGCAGTTTATCGGTTGGGACAACTAATGAAAAACTGTTTTTT. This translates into CASSLSVGTTNEKLFF.

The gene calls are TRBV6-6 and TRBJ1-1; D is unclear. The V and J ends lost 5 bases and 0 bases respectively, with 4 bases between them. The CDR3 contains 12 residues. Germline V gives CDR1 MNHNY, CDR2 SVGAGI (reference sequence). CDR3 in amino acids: CASSLVNTEAFF. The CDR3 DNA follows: TGTGCCAGCAGTCTAGTGAACACTGAAGCTTTCTTT.

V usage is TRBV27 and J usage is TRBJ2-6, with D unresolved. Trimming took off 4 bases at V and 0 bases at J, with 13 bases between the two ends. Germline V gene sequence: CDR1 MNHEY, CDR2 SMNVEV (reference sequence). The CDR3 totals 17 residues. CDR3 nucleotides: TGTGCCAGCAGTTACTCTGCGGCGACCTCTGGGGCCAACGTCCTGACTTTC. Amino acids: CASSYSAATSGANVLTF.